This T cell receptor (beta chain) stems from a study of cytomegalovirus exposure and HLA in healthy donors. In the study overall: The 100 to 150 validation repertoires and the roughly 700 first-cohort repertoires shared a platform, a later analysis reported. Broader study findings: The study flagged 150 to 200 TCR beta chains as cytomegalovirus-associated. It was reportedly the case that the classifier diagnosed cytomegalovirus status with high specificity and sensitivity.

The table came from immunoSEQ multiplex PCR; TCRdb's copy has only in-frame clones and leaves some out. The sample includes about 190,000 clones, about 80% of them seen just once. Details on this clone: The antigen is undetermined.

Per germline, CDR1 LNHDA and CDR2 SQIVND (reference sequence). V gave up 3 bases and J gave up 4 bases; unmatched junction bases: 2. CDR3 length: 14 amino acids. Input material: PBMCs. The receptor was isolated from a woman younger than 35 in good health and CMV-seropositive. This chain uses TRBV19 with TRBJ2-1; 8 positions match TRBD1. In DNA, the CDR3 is TGTGCCAGTAGTATCACAGGGGGATACAATGAGCAGTTCTTC. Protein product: CASSITGGYNEQFF.